These 5 T cell receptor beta chains were sequenced from one sample in a study of CD8 T cells in Susac syndrome. The RNA, about 0.45 to 1 ug, was put through reverse transcription using random hexamers. TCRdb ran MiXCR on the immunoSEQ multiplex PCR reads and lists one entry per CDR3 protein. The sample includes hundreds of thousands of distinct CDR3 sequences, approximately 85% seen only once; the top ten take approximately 0.2%. The sequencing input was CD8+ T cells from PBMCs. These receptors were collected from a human donor with multiple sclerosis.

The chain links TRBV9 to TRBJ2-4, with D hard to call. CDR1 and CDR2 from the germline V gene are SGDLS and YYNGEE. The CDR3 has 13 amino acids. V gave up 3 bases and J gave up 9 bases, with 13 bases separating them. The CDR3 loop reads CASSGYPSVIQYF. CDR3 sequence (DNA): TGTGCCAGCAGCGGGTACCCGTCGGTCATTCAGTACTTC.

The rearrangement joins TRBV27 to TRBJ1-1; D not certain. The CDR3 totals 14 residues. V was cut by 7 bases and J by 5 bases, with 17 bases left in between. Germline V gives CDR1 MNHEY, CDR2 SMNVEV (reference sequence). The CDR3 DNA reads TGTGCCAGCAATGACGCGGCCCAAAAGACTGAAGCTTTCTTT. Residues: CASNDAAQKTEAFF.

The chain couples TRBV4-3 to TRBJ2-7; TRBD2 matches 10 bases. CDR1 LGHNA and CDR2 YSLEER come from the germline V gene. The CDR3 runs 16 residues. V shed 3 bases, J shed 1 base, and the junction held 6 bases outside the gene matches. In DNA form, the CDR3 reads TGCGCCAGCAGCCAGGCCGGGACTAGCGATTCCTACGAGCAGTACTTC. This codes for CASSQAGTSDSYEQYF.

This chain joins TRBV7-9 and TRBJ1-4; D unresolved. The CDR3 is 14 amino acids. Per germline, CDR1 SEHNR and CDR2 FQNEAQ (reference sequence). V lost 6 bases and J lost 4, with 12 bases in between. Written as DNA, the CDR3 is TGTGCCAGCAGATCGGGTTCCTATAATGAAAAACTGTTTTTT. It codes for CASRSGSYNEKLFF.

The count of this clonotype is one. V usage is TRBV12-3 or TRBV12-4 and J usage is TRBJ1-2, with 8 bases matching TRBD1. The V gene end was trimmed by 8 bases and the J gene end by 3 bases; junction bases not matched to a gene: 20. CDR3 length equals 18 residues. The DNA of the CDR3 is TGTGCCAGCCTGGGGATGGGCAGGGGGCTTGAAGATGACTATGGCTACACCTTC. This translates into CASLGMGRGLEDDYGYTF.